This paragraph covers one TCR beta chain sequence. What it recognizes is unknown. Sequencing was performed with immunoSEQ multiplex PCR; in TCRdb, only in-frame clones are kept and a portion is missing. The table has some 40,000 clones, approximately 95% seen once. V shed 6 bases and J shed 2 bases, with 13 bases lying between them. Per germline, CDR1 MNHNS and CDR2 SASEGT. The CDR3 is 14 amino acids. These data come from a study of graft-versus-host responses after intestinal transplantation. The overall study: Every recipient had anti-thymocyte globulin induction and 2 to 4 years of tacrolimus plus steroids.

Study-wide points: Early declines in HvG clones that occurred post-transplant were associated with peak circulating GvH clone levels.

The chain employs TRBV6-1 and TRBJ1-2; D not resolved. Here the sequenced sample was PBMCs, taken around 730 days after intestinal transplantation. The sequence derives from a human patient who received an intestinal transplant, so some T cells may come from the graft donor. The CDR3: CASSGDIANYGYTF. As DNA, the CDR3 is TGTGCCAGCAGCGGAGACATCGCGAACTATGGCTACACCTTC.